This TCR beta chain was documented in a study of blood T cell repertoires in COVID-19 (dated by TCRdb to the early 2020s). A note on the overall study: Collaborator samples came from the United States, Italy and Spain and covered acute and convalescent phases of COVID-19. The material from the prospective study consisted of cDNA or gDNA derived from T cells, B-cell-depleted T cells, or PBMCs. The dataset comprised deeply sampled blood TCRbeta repertoires from subjects exposed to, actively infected with, or recovered from COVID-19. The repertoires were released in a freely available public database meant as a resource for research on the immune response to SARS-CoV-2. The samples were drawn from the first 160 participants of the ongoing ImmuneRACE study and from some 1,300 subjects provided by 6 global collaborators. Nearly every sample came with metadata listing a de-identified subject ID, COVID-19 status, age in years and sex. Where available, HLA class I and class II types were obtained from metadata supplied by the sample provider rather than from assay-based typing.

This clone turned up a few times. Its antigen is unknown. No qualities accompany the bases; no much larger clone lies one base away. TCRbeta CDR3 regions were amplified from genomic DNA by means of the immunoSEQ Assay, a bias-controlled multiplex PCR. The paper's processing steps were these. The number of nucleated cells in each sample was estimated from the amplification of reference gene primers within the assay. To quantify the absolute abundance of each unique TCRbeta CDR3 rearrangement, sequence reads were collapsed and filtered. For each sample, productive Simpson clonality was calculated as the square root of Simpson's diversity index over productive rearrangements. TCRdb holds this immuneACCESS table with in-frame rearrangements only. Some clones are missing; in checked studies, unresolved V genes explain under half, and the rest has no known cause. The V and J calls and clone size were taken over from that table, and D and trimming were inferred from the DNA. The sample table lists about 400,000 clones, about nine tenths of them with a count of one. Of the sample, approximately 1.5% is held by the ten largest clones.

The germline V gene specifies SNHLY as CDR1 and FYNNEI as CDR2. Spanning cysteine to phenylalanine, the CDR3 consists of 15 amino acids. CDR3 DNA only is kept here, 45 bases in frame from base 1. The V end loses 5 bases and the J end loses 0 bases, and a stretch of 13 bases separates them. Enrolling through a virtual design, the prospective study's participants ranged in age from roughly 18 to 90 years and lived across some 22 United States geographic areas. In the prospective study, cohorts were assigned on the basis of participant-reported clinical history obtained from a screening survey and a study questionnaire. Recovered participants in ImmuneRACE Cohort 3 were defined as having two consecutive negative NP/OP PCR tests, clearance from a healthcare professional, or resolution of symptoms. Each participant in the prospective study had whole blood, serum and a nasopharyngeal or oropharyngeal swab collected by mobile phlebotomists. Prospective study participants could optionally give additional blood draws and questionnaires over an approximately two-month period. Prospective study blood samples were shipped either frozen or at room temperature before DNA extraction.

Results the study describes overall, beyond this receptor: The quantity of clinical and demographic metadata differed by source and by participant and was supplied without curation.

This sequence was found in a woman in her thirties who had recovered from COVID-19. The sequencing sample was made of PBMCs or T cells enriched from blood (not recorded which). The chain is assembled from TRBV2 and TRBJ1-1; TRBD1 is perhaps the D gene, given 6 matching bases. The DNA reads as follows: TGTGCCAGCAGTTATCAGGGGACACTGAACACTGAAGCTTTCTTT. Its product reads: CASSYQGTLNTEAFF.